The 23 T cell receptor beta chains below all came from one sample that was sequenced in a study of cytomegalovirus exposure and HLA in healthy donors. Generated by immunoSEQ multiplex PCR, the TCRdb table keeps only in-frame clones and is missing some. The sample lists approximately 60,000 clones, roughly 93% occurring once. Sequenced input: PBMCs. Receptor source: a woman aged 18-35 years in good health and CMV-seronegative.

The chain has TRBV14 and TRBJ2-7; no clear D gene. Per the germline V gene, CDR1 is SGHDN and CDR2 is FVKESK. Trimming removed 4 bases from V and 2 bases from J, with 12 bases in between. This CDR3 contains 14 residues. The CDR3 sequence: CASSPATVTYEQYF. As DNA, the CDR3 is TGTGCCAGCAGCCCCGCTACAGTTACCTACGAGCAGTACTTC.

The V gene is TRBV9, the J gene TRBJ2-1; 12 bases fit TRBD2. The CDR3 has 13 residues. With 10 bases clipped from V and 7 bases from J, the junction kept 6 bases outside the gene matches. CDR1 is SGDLS, CDR2 YYNGEE, per germline. The CDR3 loop is CASSGGDRNEQFF. CDR3 in DNA: TGTGCCTCTAGCGGGGGGGATAGAAATGAGCAGTTCTTC. Based on the CDR3 plus reference TRBV9 and TRBJ2-1, the full variable domain is DSGVTQTPKHLITATGQRVTLRCSPRSGDLSVYWYQQSLDQGLQFLIQYYNGEERAKGNILERFSAQQFPDLHSELNLSSLELGDSALYFCASSGGDRNEQFFGPGTRLTVL.

The chain recombines TRBV5-1 with TRBJ1-6, with a weak D call TRBD1 (6 bases). The V end was cut by 4 bases, the J end by 9 bases, with 11 bases between. The CDR3 has 13 amino acids. Germline CDR1 SGHRS, CDR2 YFSETQ. CDR3 sequence: CASSTEQGSPLHF. In DNA, the CDR3 is TGCGCCAGCAGCACCGAACAGGGTTCACCCCTCCACTTT. Complete variable domain (other parts from reference TRBV5-1 and TRBJ1-6): KAGVTQTPRYLIKTRGQQVTLSCSPISGHRSVSWYQQTPGQGLQFLFEYFSETQRNKGNFPGRFSGRQFSNSRSEMNVSTLELGDSALYLCASSTEQGSPLHFGNGTRLTVT.

This clone was observed once. V is TRBV5-4 and J is TRBJ2-1; 9 nucleotides line up with TRBD2. V shed 0 bases and J 0 bases; nucleotides not matched to a gene: 4. Per germline, CDR1 SGHNT and CDR2 YYREEE (reference sequence). There are 17 residues in the CDR3. The chain's CDR3 is CASSLASGRISYNEQFF. In DNA, the CDR3 is TGTGCCAGCAGCTTGGCCAGCGGGAGGATCTCCTACAATGAGCAGTTCTTC.

This clone was observed a single time. The chain is built from TRBV7-5 and TRBJ2-1; the table gives TRBD2 as D, unverified against the DNA. TRBV7-5 is assigned pseudogene status. The CDR3 runs 18 residues. Written as DNA, the CDR3 is TGTGTCAGAAGCCCCTTTTCTAGTTTTCGGCCCTCTTACAATGAGCAGTTCTTC. Translation: CVRSPFSSFRPSYNEQFF.

This chain joins TRBV6-5 and TRBJ1-2; maybe TRBD1 (5 bases). This CDR3 region has 14 residues. V lost 6 bases and J lost 7, with 18 bases in between. The germline V gene has CDR1 MNHEY and CDR2 SVGAGI. The CDR3 spells CASSIQPSGGGYTF. CDR3 nucleotides: TGTGCCAGCAGCATACAGCCTTCGGGGGGTGGCTACACCTTC.

This chain joins TRBV7-9 and TRBJ2-2; the match to TRBD1 covers 7 bases. CDR3 size: 16 residues. Unmatched junction bases numbered 10, after V lost 4 bases and J lost 5 bases. Germline assignment: CDR1 SEHNR and CDR2 FQNEAQ (reference sequence). CDR3 nucleotide sequence: TGTGCCAGCAGCTCCCCTGCGACAGGGAAAACCGGGGAGCTGTTTTTT. Protein sequence: CASSSPATGKTGELFF.

The chain employs TRBV7-9 and TRBJ1-1, with D unclear. CDR3 length: 14 residues. The germline V gene encodes CDR1 SEHNR and CDR2 FQNEAQ (reference sequence). Deletions cut 2 bases from V and 3 bases from J, with 10 bases between. The CDR3 loop is CASSLTRVDTEAFF. CDR3 in DNA: TGTGCCAGCAGCTTAACGAGGGTTGACACTGAAGCTTTCTTT.

This sequence joins TRBV9 and TRBJ1-3, with a tentative D call TRBD1 (5 bases). The CDR3 sequence is 15 residues long. Trimming left V 3 bases short and J 0 bases short, with 10 bases between. Germline CDR1 and CDR2: SGDLS and YYNGEE. The CDR3 spells CASSARQSSGNTIYF. The CDR3 nucleotides are TGTGCCAGCAGCGCCAGACAGAGCTCTGGAAACACCATATATTTT.

This clone was detected only once. The rearrangement links TRBV19 to TRBJ2-1, with D maybe TRBD2 (5 bases). Trimming left V 5 bases short and J 0 bases short, with 17 bases between. The germline gives CDR1 LNHDA, CDR2 SQIVND (reference sequence). CDR3 size: 17 residues. The CDR3 bases are TGTGCCAGTAGTGGAAGCAGACTAACTAGCTCCTACAATGAGCAGTTCTTC. This translates into CASSGSRLTSSYNEQFF.

The CDR3 sequence: CSARDLGIQYF. In nucleotides, the CDR3 is TGCAGTGCTAGAGATCTCGGGATTCAGTACTTC. The chain has TRBV20-1 and TRBJ2-4; D remains unclear. Germline CDR1 is DFQATT and CDR2 is SNEGSKA (reference sequence). V was cut by 0 bases and J by 10 bases, with 7 bases left in between. This CDR3 spans 11 amino acids.

V is TRBV29-1 and J is TRBJ1-2, with TRBD1 as a possible D gene (5 bases). Germline values: CDR1 SQVTM, CDR2 ANQGSEA. V lost 7 bases to trimming and J lost 4 bases, with 16 bases between them. The CDR3 consists of 13 residues. The CDR3 coding sequence is TGCAGCGGTACCACGGACAACAGCTATGGCTACACCTTC. Translation gives CSGTTDNSYGYTF.

This chain uses TRBV7-2 with TRBJ2-5, with a weak D call TRBD2 (5 bases). Germline CDR1 reads SGHTA; CDR2 reads FQGNSA. The ends were cut back, 5 bases at V and 4 bases at J, with 14 bases in the middle. The CDR3 has 14 residues. This CDR3 is CASSLIRGRETQYF. CDR3 bases: TGTGCCAGCAGCCTTATTCGCGGGCGAGAGACCCAGTACTTC.

The chain links TRBV6-5 to TRBJ1-1; unclear D gene. Germline V gives CDR1 MNHEY, CDR2 SVGAGI. Trimming removed 6 bases from V and 5 bases from J, with 7 bases in between. CDR3 length: 11 amino acids. The CDR3 nucleotides are TGTGCCAGCAGCCGGAGGACTGAAGCTTTCTTT. This sequence encodes CASSRRTEAFF.

CDR3 in DNA: TGCGCCAGAGCAATGAGTGCGGGGGCCAACGTCCTGACTTTC. Translated: CARAMSAGANVLTF. The V and J genes are TRBV23-1 and TRBJ2-6; D gene unclear. TRBV23-1 is an ORF, and what it does is uncertain. The CDR3 contains 14 residues. V was cut by 9 bases and J by 4 bases, with 13 bases left in between.

The genes are TRBV7-8 and TRBJ2-5, with TRBD2 matching over 12 bases. The CDR3 runs to 16 residues. Germline-derived CDR1 and CDR2 are SGHVS and FQNEAQ. Trimming removed 6 bases from V and 2 bases from J; junction bases left unmatched: 7. The CDR3: CASSSGTSGRQETQYF. The CDR3 bases are TGTGCCAGCAGTTCCGGGACTAGCGGGCGTCAAGAGACCCAGTACTTC.

The V gene is TRBV7-2, the J gene TRBJ2-3, with D maybe TRBD1 (5 bases). Germline-derived CDR1 and CDR2 are SGHTA and FQGNSA. The CDR3 totals 14 residues. V dropped 2 bases and J dropped 4 bases, with 10 bases sitting between them. The CDR3 DNA sequence: TGTGCCAGCAGCTTAACGGCCAGGGCAGATACGCAGTATTTT. Translation: CASSLTARADTQYF.

This rearrangement joins TRBV7-6 to TRBJ1-1, with D uncertain. CDR1 is SGHVS, CDR2 FNYEAQ, per germline. V lost 4 bases to trimming and J lost 5 bases, with 5 bases between them. This CDR3 has 11 amino acids. The CDR3 spells CASSWETEAFF. The CDR3 DNA is TGTGCCAGCAGCTGGGAGACTGAAGCTTTCTTT. Together with reference TRBV7-6 and TRBJ1-1, the CDR3 gives the full variable domain: GAGVSQSPRYKVTKRGQDVALRCDPISGHVSLYWYRQALGQGPEFLTYFNYEAQQDKSGLPNDRFSAERPEGSISTLTIQRTEQRDSAMYRCASSWETEAFFGQGTRLTVV.

This chain connects TRBV7-8 to TRBJ1-2; possibly TRBD1 for D (5 bases). V lost 2 bases to trimming and J lost 7 bases, with 11 bases between them. From germline, CDR1 is SGHVS and CDR2 FQNEAQ. The CDR3 has 13 amino acids. CDR3 residues: CASSLSGESGYTF. The CDR3, as DNA: TGTGCCAGCAGCTTATCGGGGGAAAGTGGCTACACCTTC. Filled out from reference TRBV7-8 and TRBJ1-2, the complete variable domain reads GAGVSQSPRYKVAKRGQDVALRCDPISGHVSLFWYQQALGQGPEFLTYFQNEAQLDKSGLPSDRFFAERPEGSVSTLKIQRTQQEDSAVYLCASSLSGESGYTFGSGTRLTVV.

V and J are TRBV7-3 and TRBJ2-7, with 7 bases lining up with TRBD2. The CDR3 spans 14 residues. The germline V gene encodes CDR1 SGHTA and CDR2 FQGTGA. V gave up 4 bases and J gave up 3 bases; unmatched junction bases: 6. The CDR3 bases are TGTGCCAGCAGCTCAATGGGGGGGAGCTACGAGCAGTACTTC. Its protein is CASSSMGGSYEQYF.

This chain links TRBV6-6 with TRBJ1-2; weak D call: TRBD1 (6 bases). This CDR3 has 15 residues. V was clipped by 2 bases and J by 2 bases, with 12 bases between them. Germline V gene sequence: CDR1 MNHNY, CDR2 SVGAGI (reference sequence). The CDR3: CASSYRRDINYGYTF. The DNA of the CDR3 is TGTGCCAGCAGTTACCGTCGGGACATCAACTATGGCTACACCTTC.

The chain carries TRBV9 and TRBJ2-1; TRBD1 matches at 8 bases. The V gene's germline CDR1 is SGDLS and CDR2 YYNGEE. V shed 4 bases and J 6 bases; nucleotides not matched to a gene: 15. This CDR3 has 17 amino acids. The CDR3 DNA reads TGTGCCAGCAGCCCACGGACAGGGAGGCACTTTATCAATGAGCAGTTCTTC. This translates into CASSPRTGRHFINEQFF. Full variable domain (rest looked up from reference TRBV9 and TRBJ2-1): DSGVTQTPKHLITATGQRVTLRCSPRSGDLSVYWYQQSLDQGLQFLIQYYNGEERAKGNILERFSAQQFPDLHSELNLSSLELGDSALYFCASSPRTGRHFINEQFFGPGTRLTVL.

This chain connects TRBV2 to TRBJ1-1; maybe TRBD1 (6 bases). V shed 5 bases and J shed 5 bases, with 12 bases lying between them. Germline V CDR1 and CDR2: SNHLY, FYNNEI. The CDR3 loop spans 13 amino acids. CDR3 region: CASSQYRDTEAFF. The DNA of the CDR3 is TGTGCCAGCAGTCAGTACAGGGATACTGAAGCTTTCTTT.